Described below is a single T cell receptor beta chain sequence and its context. Germline-derived CDR1 and CDR2 are SGHDT and YYEEEE. This CDR3 has 15 residues. Trimming removed 4 bases at V and 0 bases at J, with 11 bases between. In the original analysis: Nucleated cell counts were estimated from reference gene primer amplification. Using immunoSEQ multiplex PCR, the repertoire was profiled, and TCRdb retains in-frame clones only, with some absent. D and trimming come from the DNA, and the V and J calls and clone size come from that table. The sample holds more than 95,000 clones; roughly 87% are singletons and the top ten take over 7%. This entry comes from a study of blood T cell repertoires in COVID-19. For the study at large: Sources were T cells, B-cell-depleted T cells, or PBMCs; the material itself was cDNA or gDNA.

This clonotype was obtained from a human donor in a cohort sampled during active COVID-19. The sample comprised peripheral blood. The chain uses TRBV5-6 and TRBJ1-5, with D hard to call. The chain's CDR3 is CASSLWGASNQPQHF. CDR3 nucleotide sequence: TGTGCCAGCAGCCTTTGGGGAGCTAGCAATCAGCCCCAGCATTTT.